The 22 T cell receptor beta chains listed next were all sequenced from one sample in a study of cytomegalovirus exposure and HLA in healthy donors. PCR employed 60 Vbeta and 13 Jbeta primers. Measured with immunoSEQ multiplex PCR; TCRdb has only the in-frame clones, and not every one. The sample has 120,000 to 150,000 clones, 70% to 80% seen once. The specimen sequenced was PBMCs. The receptors originated from a man aged 18 to 29 in good health and CMV-seronegative.

This sequence joins TRBV28 and TRBJ1-5, with TRBD1 matching over 8 bases. The length of the CDR3 is 15 residues. The V and J ends lost 3 bases and 7 bases, in that order; junction bases with no gene match: 8. From germline, CDR1 is MDHEN and CDR2 SYDVKM. This chain's CDR3 is CASSFSDRAGQPQHF. In nucleotides, the CDR3 is TGTGCCAGCAGTTTTTCGGACAGGGCCGGACAGCCCCAGCATTTT.

This chain links TRBV7-9 with TRBJ1-2, with TRBD1 matching over 8 bases. CDR3 size: 15 residues. J lost 5 bases, V lost 4 bases, and 9 bases had no gene match. Per germline, CDR1 SEHNR and CDR2 FQNEAQ (reference sequence). For the CDR3, the DNA is TGTGCCAGCAGCTCACAGACAGGGGAGGGGTATGGCTACACCTTC. Amino acid sequence: CASSSQTGEGYGYTF. The full variable domain, completed using reference TRBV7-9 and TRBJ1-2, is DTGVSQNPRHKITKRGQNVTFRCDPISEHNRLYWYRQTLGQGPEFLTYFQNEAQLEKSRLLSDRFSAERPKGSFSTLEIQRTEQGDSAMYLCASSSQTGEGYGYTFGSGTRLTVV.

This clone was detected a few times. The rearrangement joins TRBV21-1 to TRBJ2-7; TRBD2 was called by the table and not checked on the DNA. TRBV21-1 is listed as a pseudogene. The CDR3 extends over 10 amino acids. CDR3 sequence reads: CASSKPGCFF. The CDR3 coding sequence is TGTGCCAGCAGCAAGCCGGGATGCTTCTTC.

This clone was seen just once. V and J are TRBV19 and TRBJ1-3; D remains unclear. V lost 6 bases and J 0 bases, leaving 9 bases between the germline ends. Germline V gives CDR1 LNHDA, CDR2 SQIVND (reference sequence). The CDR3 length is 14 residues. This chain's CDR3 is CASRSDTSGNTIYF. CDR3 sequence (DNA): TGTGCCAGTAGGTCTGACACCTCTGGAAACACCATATATTTT.

This clone was seen a few times. The V gene is TRBV27, the J gene TRBJ2-7; D is possibly TRBD2 (5 bases). CDR1 is MNHEY, CDR2 SMNVEV, per germline (reference sequence). The V end lost 6 bases, the J end lost 6 bases, and 21 bases lay between the germline ends. There are 15 residues in the CDR3. CDR3 in amino acids: CASRGSGSLAGEQYF. The CDR3 DNA sequence: TGTGCCAGCAGGGGGAGCGGTTCGCTCGCTGGCGAGCAGTACTTC.

The J gene is TRBJ1-4, the V gene TRBV27; D gene ambiguous. This CDR3 spans 15 amino acids. From germline, CDR1 is MNHEY and CDR2 SMNVEV (reference sequence). The V and J ends lost 7 bases and 5 bases respectively, with 17 bases between them. The CDR3 coding sequence is TGTGCCAGCACCCCTGGCCCGGGAGGAAATGAAAAACTGTTTTTT. The encoded protein is CASTPGPGGNEKLFF. The whole variable domain, remainder taken from reference TRBV27 and TRBJ1-4, is EAQVTQNPRYLITVTGKKLTVTCSQNMNHEYMSWYRQDPGLGLRQIYYSMNVEVTDKGDVPEGYKVSRKEKRNFPLILESPSPNQTSLYFCASTPGPGGNEKLFFGSGTQLSVL.

The chain recombines TRBV2 with TRBJ2-7, with 10 positions matching TRBD1. CDR1 SNHLY and CDR2 FYNNEI come from the germline V gene. The CDR3 has 13 amino acids. Trimming cost V 10 bases and J 5 bases; bases outside gene matches: 8. CDR3 in DNA: TGTGCCACCTCGACAGGGGGCTTCGACGAGCAGTACTTC. It codes for CATSTGGFDEQYF.

The chain uses TRBV2 and TRBJ2-5; possibly TRBD2 for D (6 bases). V gave up 6 bases and J gave up 1 base, with 12 bases separating them. The CDR3 loop spans 14 amino acids. CDR1 is SNHLY, CDR2 FYNNEI, per germline. CDR3 in DNA: TGTGCCAGCAGCGCCCTAGCGTCCCAAGAGACCCAGTACTTC. Translated: CASSALASQETQYF.

The V gene is TRBV2, the J gene TRBJ2-7; TRBD2 is a possible D gene (6 bases). With 4 bases removed from V and 0 bases from J, the gap between germline ends came to 19 bases. Germline CDR1 SNHLY, CDR2 FYNNEI. The CDR3 covers 17 residues. The CDR3 DNA reads as TGTGCCAGCAGTGTATTTCGTCGGGGGAGGAGCTCCTACGAGCAGTACTTC. Protein product: CASSVFRRGRSSYEQYF.

This chain joins TRBV7-9 and TRBJ1-5, with TRBD1 matching over 7 bases. J lost 4 bases, V lost 1 base, and 4 bases had no gene match. Germline V gene lookup returns CDR1 SEHNR and CDR2 FQNEAQ (reference sequence). CDR3 size: 15 residues. The CDR3 region is CASSLGGRGNQPQHF. CDR3 sequence (DNA): TGTGCCAGCAGCTTAGGCGGCAGGGGGAATCAGCCCCAGCATTTT.

The gene calls are TRBV6-1 and TRBJ2-5; no reliable D call. There are 13 residues in the CDR3. Trimming left V 5 bases short and J 0 bases short, with 7 bases between. Germline V gene sequence: CDR1 MNHNS, CDR2 SASEGT. The CDR3 here is CASSLANQETQYF. The DNA for the CDR3 is TGTGCCAGCAGTTTAGCCAACCAAGAGACCCAGTACTTC.

This chain connects TRBV29-1 to TRBJ1-3; D gene uncertain. The CDR3 totals 13 residues. Germline V gene data show CDR1 as SQVTM and CDR2 as ANQGSEA. Trimming shortened V by 3 bases and J by 9 bases, and 15 bases separated the two germline ends. The CDR3 coding sequence is TGCAGCGTTGATTCAGGATCGGTTAGCACCATATATTTT. This encodes CSVDSGSVSTIYF. Filled out from reference TRBV29-1 and TRBJ1-3, the complete variable domain reads SAVISQKPSRDICQRGTSLTIQCQVDSQVTMMFWYRQQPGQSLTLIATANQGSEATYESGFVIDKFPISRPNLTFSTLTVSNMSPEDSSIYLCSVDSGSVSTIYFGEGSWLTVV.

This sequence joins TRBV2 and TRBJ2-2; 11 nucleotides align to TRBD2. CDR1 is SNHLY and CDR2 is FYNNEI in the germline V gene. The CDR3 has 16 amino acids. Losses at the gene ends were 2 bases for V and 5 bases for J; bases not matched to a gene: 4. CDR3 protein: CASSEFGTSGTGELFF. CDR3 coding DNA: TGTGCCAGCAGTGAATTTGGGACTAGCGGTACCGGGGAGCTGTTTTTT.

V gene TRBV28 combines with J gene TRBJ2-7, with 11 bases matching TRBD2. The germline gives CDR1 MDHEN, CDR2 SYDVKM. The J segment lost 0 bases and the V segment lost 6 bases, leaving 4 bases of the junction unmatched. CDR3 length equals 15 residues. The CDR3 DNA follows: TGTGCCAGCAGAGGGACTAGCGGATACTCCTACGAGCAGTACTTC. Translating it yields CASRGTSGYSYEQYF.

The chain joins TRBV15 to TRBJ1-5, with D possibly TRBD1 on 6 matching bases. This CDR3 spans 18 amino acids. Germline CDR1 and CDR2: LNHNV and YYDKDF (reference sequence). V dropped 3 bases and J dropped 3 bases, with 21 bases sitting between them. The CDR3 sequence is CATSSVVDGDTFNQPQHF. The DNA for the CDR3 is TGTGCCACCAGCAGTGTCGTTGACGGGGACACCTTCAATCAGCCCCAGCATTTT.

The DNA of the CDR3 is TGTGCCAGTACCGAACCGGGATGGGCCAATCAGCCCCAGCATTTT. Encoded protein: CASTEPGWANQPQHF. This rearrangement joins TRBV19 to TRBJ1-5; no firm D call. The CDR3 totals 15 residues. CDR1 and CDR2 from the germline V gene are LNHDA and SQIVND (reference sequence). Trimming shortened V by 7 bases and J by 3 bases, and 16 bases separated the two germline ends.

This chain joins TRBV10-1 and TRBJ2-1, with D maybe TRBD2 (6 bases). From germline, CDR1 is WNHNN and CDR2 SYGVQD (reference sequence). Trimming left V 0 bases short and J 5 bases short, with 14 bases between. The CDR3 contains 16 residues. The CDR3 sequence: CASSESLSVADNEQFF. For the CDR3, the DNA is TGCGCCAGCAGTGAGTCTTTATCGGTAGCGGACAATGAGCAGTTCTTC.

There are a few counts of this clone. Written as DNA, the CDR3 is TGCGCCAGCAGTCGACAGGGTTCCTACAATGAGCAGTTCTTC. It is translated as CASSRQGSYNEQFF. This chain links TRBV5-1 with TRBJ2-1; 7 nucleotides agree with TRBD1. CDR1 and CDR2 (germline): SGHRS, YFSETQ. This CDR3 is built from 14 residues. Trimming at V came to 5 bases and at J to 1 base, leaving 3 bases not matched to a gene. Full variable domain (remainder filled in from reference TRBV5-1 and TRBJ2-1): KAGVTQTPRYLIKTRGQQVTLSCSPISGHRSVSWYQQTPGQGLQFLFEYFSETQRNKGNFPGRFSGRQFSNSRSEMNVSTLELGDSALYLCASSRQGSYNEQFFGPGTRLTVL.

This clone appeared once. The chain carries TRBV28 and TRBJ1-4, with D possibly being TRBD1 (6 bases). Trimming pared 7 bases from V and 3 bases from J, leaving 12 bases between. Germline CDR1 is MDHEN and CDR2 is SYDVKM. CDR3 length: 14 residues. Here the CDR3 DNA reads TGTGCCAGCAACACAGGGACGGCTAATGAAAAACTGTTTTTT. This gives the protein CASNTGTANEKLFF.

J is TRBJ1-1 and V is TRBV25-1; D is unclear. Trimming removed 2 bases from V and 3 bases from J, with 10 bases in between. The CDR3 is 14 amino acids. CDR1 MGHDK and CDR2 SYGVNS come from the germline V gene. CDR3 region: CASSEPGGYTEAFF. The CDR3 DNA is TGTGCCAGCAGTGAACCTGGCGGGTACACTGAAGCTTTCTTT.

The rearrangement joins TRBV7-2 to TRBJ2-1, with D maybe TRBD1 (5 bases). Germline assignment: CDR1 SGHTA and CDR2 FQGNSA. V lost 3 bases and J lost 10, with 19 bases in between. The CDR3 extends over 15 amino acids. CDR3 amino acids: CASSFSTSGLGEQFF. CDR3 bases: TGTGCCAGCAGCTTCTCGACTTCAGGGTTGGGGGAGCAGTTCTTC.

The chain joins TRBV5-1 to TRBJ2-5; D remains unclear. V was pared by 2 bases and J by 3 bases, with 5 bases between. CDR3 length: 12 amino acids. Germline V gives CDR1 SGHRS, CDR2 YFSETQ. This chain's CDR3 is CASSFEEETQYF. CDR3 coding DNA: TGCGCCAGCAGCTTCGAGGAAGAGACCCAGTACTTC. The full variable domain, completed using reference TRBV5-1 and TRBJ2-5, is KAGVTQTPRYLIKTRGQQVTLSCSPISGHRSVSWYQQTPGQGLQFLFEYFSETQRNKGNFPGRFSGRQFSNSRSEMNVSTLELGDSALYLCASSFEEETQYFGPGTRLLVL.